The clone carrying this TCR beta chain was seen ten or more times. Unsorted libraries were prepared from 2 million PBMCs that had been stored at -80 C. The length of the CDR3 is 13 residues. The ends were cut back, 2 bases at V and 5 bases at J, with 9 bases in the middle. CDR1 SSHAT and CDR2 FNYEAQ come from the germline V gene (reference sequence). These data are taken from a study of neurological immune-mediated disorders. The authors produced cDNA by 5'RACE using 10-nucleotide random UMIs. Each CDR3 protein is one row after TCRdb ran MiXCR on the 5' RACE reads. The data show fewer than 30,000 distinct CDR3 sequences, about an eighth seen once.

The J gene is TRBJ2-5, the V gene TRBV7-7; D not certain. Sequencing was carried out using PBMCs. The origin of this receptor is a woman between 40 and 50 years old with HTLV-1-associated myelopathy (HAM/TSP). The CDR3, as DNA: TGTGCCAGCAGCTTACCGGGTCCGGAGACCCAGTACTTC. It specifies CASSLPGPETQYF.